The present entry profiles one T cell receptor (beta chain) with its context. The antigen remains unidentified. CDR3 size: 12 residues. One entry per CDR3 protein results from TCRdb running MiXCR on the RACE reads. This table has approximately 92,000 distinct CDR3 sequences, roughly 10% appearing once. The sample's time point: patch test 2, 6 weeks after DPC sensitization. Sample treatment: therapeutic diphenylcyclopropenone sensitization with weekly scalp DPC. These data originate in a study of human T cells and chemical hapten exposure. Study results and caveats: Those TCRs sitting above 1 in 1000 frequency stayed the same with DPC sensitization.

The material was whole blood, obtained in connection with sensitization to the hapten diphenylcyclopropenone (DPC). V is TRBV3-2 and J is TRBJ2-1. TRBV3-2 is a pseudogene segment. This TCR was recovered from a woman between 40 and 50 years old with alopecia areata. Some clones in this sample may be carry-over from other donors' samples. Written as DNA, the CDR3 is TGTGCCAGCAGCTACCCGAACGGTGAGCAGTTCTTC. Residues: CASSYPNGEQFF.